The 7 T cell receptor beta chains presented below share a single source sample, sequenced in a study of blood T cells in healthy people across ages (dated by TCRdb to between 2015 and 2016). Library preparation employed 5' RACE. The instrument given in TCRdb is Illumina HiSeq 2500. A second 7 to 11 cycle PCR used a sample-barcoded 5' primer and a J-beta primer mix. TCRdb itself trimmed the public reads at Q25 with fastp, ran MiXCR and retained productive beta chains. Identical CDR3 proteins give one entry, which carries the most common genes and DNA. This sample is represented by some 900,000 distinct CDR3 sequences; around 28% of them were singletons. 17% of the sample comes from the top ten. The sequenced material came from blood. These receptor sequences come from a woman aged 80 or older in good health.

The chain couples TRBV6-5 to TRBJ2-3; 11 positions match TRBD2. This CDR3 contains 15 residues. CDR1 is MNHEY, CDR2 SVGAGI, per germline. V lost 5 bases, J lost 2 bases, and 3 bases stayed unmatched. This CDR3 reads CASSILAGDTDTQYF. CDR3 sequence (DNA): TGTGCCAGCAGTATACTAGCGGGAGACACAGATACGCAGTATTTT.

The chain recombines TRBV7-9 with TRBJ2-4; tentatively, D is TRBD2 (5 bases). V gave up 5 bases and J gave up 11 bases, with 16 bases separating them. CDR3 length equals 13 residues. Germline loops: CDR1 SEHNR, CDR2 FQNEAQ (reference sequence). CDR3 in amino acids: CASSPRGPGLQYF. Written as DNA, the CDR3 is TGTGCCAGCAGCCCCCGGGGTCCGGGCCTTCAGTACTTC. The full variable domain, with the rest looked up from reference TRBV7-9 and TRBJ2-4, is DTGVSQNPRHKITKRGQNVTFRCDPISEHNRLYWYRQTLGQGPEFLTYFQNEAQLEKSRLLSDRFSAERPKGSFSTLEIQRTEQGDSAMYLCASSPRGPGLQYFGAGTRLSVL.

The chain combines TRBV12-3 or TRBV12-4 with TRBJ2-2, with 7 bases aligning to TRBD2. V shed 3 bases and J 4 bases; nucleotides not matched to a gene: 5. The CDR3 runs to 15 residues. CDR3 DNA sequence: TGTGCCAGCAGTTTCAGCGGGGCTAGCACCGGGGAGCTGTTTTTT. It translates to CASSFSGASTGELFF.

This clonotype was seen many times. This rearrangement joins TRBV6-5 to TRBJ2-7, with D possibly being TRBD1 (8 bases). Germline V CDR1 and CDR2: MNHEY, SVGAGI. This CDR3 is 14 amino acids long. The V and J ends lost 6 bases and 0 bases respectively, with 12 bases between them. This CDR3 reads CASRGGTGSYEQYF. The CDR3 region has the DNA TGTGCCAGCAGGGGGGGGACAGGCTCCTACGAGCAGTACTTC.

The table lists this clonotype with many counts. This chain connects TRBV18 to TRBJ2-7, with TRBD2 matching 7 bases. V dropped 8 bases and J dropped 0; count of bases not matched to a gene: 4. The germline V gene has CDR1 KGHSH and CDR2 LQKENI. The CDR3 runs 13 residues. The CDR3 DNA reads as TGTGCCAGCAGCCGCGGGGGCTCCTACGAGCAGTACTTC. Translated: CASSRGGSYEQYF. Together with reference TRBV18 and TRBJ2-7, the CDR3 gives the full variable domain: NAGVMQNPRHLVRRRGQEARLRCSPMKGHSHVYWYRQLPEEGLKFMVYLQKENIIDESGMPKERFSAEFPKEGPSILRIQQVVRGDSAAYFCASSRGGSYEQYFGPGTRLTVT.

The CDR3 sequence: CASSPGLADHSGTQYF. The CDR3 DNA follows: TGTGCCAGCTCACCTGGACTAGCTGACCACTCCGGGACCCAGTACTTC. This chain uses TRBV18 with TRBJ2-5; 8 nucleotides match TRBD2. This CDR3 is 16 amino acids long. V was pared by 3 bases and J by 7 bases, with 13 bases of the junction left unmatched. CDR1 is KGHSH, CDR2 LQKENI, per germline.

The table lists this clonotype with a few counts. The V and J genes are TRBV15 and TRBJ2-2; 10 nucleotides align to TRBD2. The CDR3 runs to 16 residues. With V trimmed by 5 bases and J by 3 bases, 6 bases remained unmatched. Germline V lookup: CDR1 LNHNV, CDR2 YYDKDF (reference sequence). In DNA form, the CDR3 reads TGTGCCACCAGCCAGCGGGGGGGCGGAGACACCGGGGAGCTGTTTTTT. Its translation: CATSQRGGGDTGELFF. The complete variable domain, with remaining parts taken from reference TRBV15 and TRBJ2-2, reads DAMVIQNPRYQVTQFGKPVTLSCSQTLNHNVMYWYQQKSSQAPKLLFHYYDKDFNNEADTPDNFQSRRPNTSFCFLDIRSPGLGDTAMYLCATSQRGGGDTGELFFGEGSRLTVL.